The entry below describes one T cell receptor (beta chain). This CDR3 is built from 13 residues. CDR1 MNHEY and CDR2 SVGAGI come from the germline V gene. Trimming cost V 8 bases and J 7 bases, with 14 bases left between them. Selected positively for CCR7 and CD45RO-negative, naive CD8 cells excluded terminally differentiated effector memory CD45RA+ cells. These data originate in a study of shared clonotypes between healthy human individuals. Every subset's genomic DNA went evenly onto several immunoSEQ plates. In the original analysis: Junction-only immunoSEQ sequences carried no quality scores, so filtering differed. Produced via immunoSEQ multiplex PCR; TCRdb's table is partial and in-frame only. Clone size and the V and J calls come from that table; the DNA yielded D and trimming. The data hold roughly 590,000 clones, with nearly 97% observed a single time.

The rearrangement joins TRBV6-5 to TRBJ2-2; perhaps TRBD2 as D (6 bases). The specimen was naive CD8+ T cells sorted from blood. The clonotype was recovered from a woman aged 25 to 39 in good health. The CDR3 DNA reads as TGTGCCAGCGCGGCGGGAAGAGTCGGGGAGCTGTTTTTT. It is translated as CASAAGRVGELFF.